The clone carrying this T cell receptor (beta chain) has ten or more counts. Its antigen is unidentified. The record originates from a study of identical twins. Overall study findings and caveats: Cross-sectional statistics, not tracking of the same donors, supported the conclusions. Potential partial confounding of zero-insertion analyses by invariant MAIT and iNKT cells was noted.

TCRdb itself ran the 5' RACE reads through MiXCR, one entry per CDR3 protein. The table records 640,000 or so distinct CDR3 sequences, around 6% of them present only once. This TCR came from a man between 18 and 35 years old in good health. Source material: naive T cells sorted from blood.

This CDR3 reads CSVRRETGELFF. The CDR3, as DNA: TGCAGCGTACGACGGGAAACCGGGGAGCTGTTTTTT. The chain joins TRBV29-1 to TRBJ2-2; possible D gene TRBD2, 5 bases. This CDR3 is built from 12 residues. V was cut by 6 bases and J by 5 bases, with 10 bases left in between. CDR1 and CDR2 from the germline V gene are SQVTM and ANQGSEA.